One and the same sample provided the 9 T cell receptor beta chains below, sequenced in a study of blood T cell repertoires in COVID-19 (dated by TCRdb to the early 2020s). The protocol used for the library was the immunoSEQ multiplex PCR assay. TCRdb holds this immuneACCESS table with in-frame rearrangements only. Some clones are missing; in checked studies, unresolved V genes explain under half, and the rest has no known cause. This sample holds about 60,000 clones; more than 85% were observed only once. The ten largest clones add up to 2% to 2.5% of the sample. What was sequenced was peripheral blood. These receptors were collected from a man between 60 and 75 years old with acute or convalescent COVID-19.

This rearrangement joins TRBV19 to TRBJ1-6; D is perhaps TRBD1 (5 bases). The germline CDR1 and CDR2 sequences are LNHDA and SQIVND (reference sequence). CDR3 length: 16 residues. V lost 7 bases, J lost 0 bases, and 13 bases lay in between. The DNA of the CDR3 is TGTGCCAGTACCCAAGGGGTGAGCTCCTATAATTCACCCCTCCACTTT. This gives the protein CASTQGVSSYNSPLHF.

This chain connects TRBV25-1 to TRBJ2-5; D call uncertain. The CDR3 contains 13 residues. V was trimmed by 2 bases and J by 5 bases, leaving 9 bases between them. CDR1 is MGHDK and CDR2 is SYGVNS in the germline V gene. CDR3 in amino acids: CASSEVGVETQYF. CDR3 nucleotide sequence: TGTGCCAGCAGTGAAGTAGGAGTGGAGACCCAGTACTTC.

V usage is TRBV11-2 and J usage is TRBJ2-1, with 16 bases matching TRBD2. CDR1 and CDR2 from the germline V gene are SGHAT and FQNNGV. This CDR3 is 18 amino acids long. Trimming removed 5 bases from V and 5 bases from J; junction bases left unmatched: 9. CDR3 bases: TGTGCCAGCAGCACAGGGACTAGCGGGAGGGGACGGGACAATGAGCAGTTCTTC. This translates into CASSTGTSGRGRDNEQFF.

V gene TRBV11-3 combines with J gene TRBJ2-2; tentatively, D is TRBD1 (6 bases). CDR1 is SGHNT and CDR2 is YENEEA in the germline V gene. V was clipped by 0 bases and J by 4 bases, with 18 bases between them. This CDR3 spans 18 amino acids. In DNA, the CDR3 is TGTGCCAGCAGCTTAGATCTGGAGAGGCAGGGGAGCACCGGGGAGCTGTTTTTT. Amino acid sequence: CASSLDLERQGSTGELFF.

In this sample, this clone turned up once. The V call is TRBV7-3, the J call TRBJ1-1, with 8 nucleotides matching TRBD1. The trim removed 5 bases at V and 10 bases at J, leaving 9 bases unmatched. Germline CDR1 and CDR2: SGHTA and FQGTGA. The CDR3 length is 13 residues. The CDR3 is CASSHLGQGRAFF. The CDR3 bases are TGTGCCAGCAGCCACCTCGGACAGGGTCGAGCTTTCTTT.

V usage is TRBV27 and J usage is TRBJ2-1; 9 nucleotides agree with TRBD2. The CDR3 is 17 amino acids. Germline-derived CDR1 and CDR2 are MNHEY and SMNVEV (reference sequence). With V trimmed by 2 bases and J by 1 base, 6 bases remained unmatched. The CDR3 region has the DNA TGTGCCAGCAGTTTAGCGGGAGGGCCCGGGTCCTACAATGAGCAGTTCTTC. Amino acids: CASSLAGGPGSYNEQFF.

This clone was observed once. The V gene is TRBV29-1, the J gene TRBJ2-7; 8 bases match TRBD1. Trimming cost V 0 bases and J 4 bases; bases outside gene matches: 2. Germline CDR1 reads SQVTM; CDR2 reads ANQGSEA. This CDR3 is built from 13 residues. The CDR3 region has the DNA TGCAGCGTTGAAGATGACAGGGGATACGAGCAGTACTTC. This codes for CSVEDDRGYEQYF.

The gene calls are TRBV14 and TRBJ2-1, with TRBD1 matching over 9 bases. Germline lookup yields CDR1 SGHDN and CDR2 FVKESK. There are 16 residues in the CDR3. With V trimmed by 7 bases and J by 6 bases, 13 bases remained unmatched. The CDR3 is CASTHIEDRGGNEQFF. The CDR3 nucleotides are TGTGCCAGCACCCACATTGAGGACAGGGGAGGCAATGAGCAGTTCTTC.

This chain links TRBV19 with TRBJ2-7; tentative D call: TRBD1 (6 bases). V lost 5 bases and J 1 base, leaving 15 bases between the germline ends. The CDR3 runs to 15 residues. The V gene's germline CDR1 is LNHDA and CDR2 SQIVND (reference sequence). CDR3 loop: CASSSPGTPSYEQYF. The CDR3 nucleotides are TGTGCCAGTAGTTCCCCCGGGACACCATCCTACGAGCAGTACTTC.